This TCR beta chain was found in a study of CD8+ T cells in alopecia areata. Findings and caveats of the study: Both scalp clonality and the expanded CD8+ clones among the top 100 showed a significant decrease with tofacitinib. Clonality exceeded that of normal scalp in lesional scalp, most notably in alopecia totalis/universalis. Numerous clones, expanded in lesions, remained in scalp and blood during tofacitinib.

RNA was isolated and reverse transcribed to cDNA, the sequencing template. Sequencing was performed with immunoSEQ multiplex PCR; in TCRdb, only in-frame clones are kept and a portion is missing. The table includes approximately 200,000 clones, roughly three fifths detected once. Germline values: CDR1 MNHNY, CDR2 SVGAGI (reference sequence). This CDR3 region has 11 residues. Between the trimmed V and J ends, which lost 6 bases and 3 bases, there was a span of 4 bases. With regard to this clone: Its target is not known.

Treatment denoted: oral pan-JAK inhibitor, 5-10 mg twice daily. It was from PBMCs that CD4+ and CD8+ T cells were sorted. The origin of this receptor is a human donor with alopecia areata. Sequencing used CD4+ T cells sorted from blood, obtained at week 4, from a patient treated with tofacitinib. The chain combines TRBV6-6 with TRBJ2-3; D unclear. CDR3: CASRGTDTQYF. DNA of the CDR3: TGTGCCAGCAGAGGTACAGATACGCAGTATTTT.